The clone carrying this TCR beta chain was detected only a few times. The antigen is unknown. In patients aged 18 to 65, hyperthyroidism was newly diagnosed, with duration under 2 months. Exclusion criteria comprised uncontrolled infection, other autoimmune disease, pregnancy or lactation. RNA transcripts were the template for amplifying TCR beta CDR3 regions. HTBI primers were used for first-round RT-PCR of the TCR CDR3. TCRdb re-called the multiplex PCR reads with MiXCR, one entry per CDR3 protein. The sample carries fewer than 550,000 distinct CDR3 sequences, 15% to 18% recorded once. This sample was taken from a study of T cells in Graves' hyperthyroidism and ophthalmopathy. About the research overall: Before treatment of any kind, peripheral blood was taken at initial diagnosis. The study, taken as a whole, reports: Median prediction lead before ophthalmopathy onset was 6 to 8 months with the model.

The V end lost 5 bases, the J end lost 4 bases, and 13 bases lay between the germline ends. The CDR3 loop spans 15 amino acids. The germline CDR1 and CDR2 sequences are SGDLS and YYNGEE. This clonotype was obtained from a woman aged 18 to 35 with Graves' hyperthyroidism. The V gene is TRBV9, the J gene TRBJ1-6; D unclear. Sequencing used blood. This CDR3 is CASSLVGRYNSPLHF. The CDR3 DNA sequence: TGTGCCAGCAGTTTAGTGGGGAGGTATAATTCACCCCTCCACTTT.